These T cell receptor beta chains were read from a single sample in a study of blood T cell repertoires in COVID-19. Libraries were prepared by immunoSEQ multiplex PCR; TCRdb keeps only in-frame clonotypes and omits some of them. The table shows over 300,000 clones, with about 83% occurring only once. The sequenced material came from peripheral blood. These receptor sequences come from a woman aged 45-59 years with acute or convalescent COVID-19. The CDR3 runs from the conserved cysteine through the conserved F or W. D genes are given only for firm matches. A clone size is listed for some rows: how often the clone was seen (once, few, many), or a class if it is expanded.

abundance	d_gene	v_gene	j_gene	CDR3aa	CDR3nt
NA	TRBD1	TRBV10-3	TRBJ1-1	CAIRGDRLNTEAFF	TGTGCCATCAGGGGGGACAGGTTGAACACTGAAGCTTTCTTT
NA	NA	TRBV6-5	TRBJ1-2	CASAGNYGYTF	TGTGCCAGCGCGGGGAACTATGGCTACACCTTC
NA	TRBD2	TRBV3-1/TRBV3-2	TRBJ2-5	CASSQDRTAGVQETQYF	TGTGCCAGCAGCCAAGATAGGACAGCGGGAGTACAAGAGACCCAGTACTTC
NA	NA	TRBV19	TRBJ2-1	CASSNELGGYNEQFF	TGTGCCAGTAGTAATGAGCTCGGCGGCTACAATGAGCAGTTCTTC
NA	NA	TRBV28	TRBJ1-2	CASSFGQHYGYTF	TGTGCCAGCAGTTTCGGACAGCACTATGGCTACACCTTC
once	NA	TRBV2	TRBJ1-4	CASSPDRNEKLFF	TGTGCCAGCAGTCCCGACAGAAATGAAAAACTGTTTTTT
NA	TRBD2	TRBV20-1	TRBJ2-3	CSASSGGTDTQYF	TGCAGTGCCAGTAGCGGGGGCACAGATACGCAGTATTTT
NA	NA	TRBV18	TRBJ2-3	CASSPTGPDTQYF	TGTGCCAGCTCACCTACAGGGCCCGATACGCAGTATTTT
NA	NA	TRBV21-1	TRBJ1-1	CASSKKEGPKCEAFF	TGTGCCAGCAGCAAAAAGGAGGGGCCCAAGTGTGAAGCTTTCTTT
NA	TRBD1	TRBV15	TRBJ2-3	CATSPRQGADTQYF	TGTGCCACCAGCCCCAGACAGGGGGCAGATACGCAGTATTTT
NA	TRBD1	TRBV10-3	TRBJ1-5	CATKTGYGNQPQHF	TGTGCCACAAAGACAGGGTATGGCAATCAGCCCCAGCATTTT
many	TRBD1	TRBV18	TRBJ2-7	CASSPGQGPYEQYF	TGTGCCAGCTCACCGGGACAGGGCCCCTACGAGCAGTACTTC
NA	NA	TRBV23-1	TRBJ2-1	CASSQEAADNEQFF	TGCGCCAGCAGTCAAGAGGCAGCGGACAATGAGCAGTTCTTC
NA	NA	TRBV7-2	TRBJ2-1	CASSLGVASLGNEQFF	TGTGCCAGCAGCTTAGGAGTAGCGTCTTTGGGCAATGAGCAGTTCTTC
NA	TRBD2	TRBV5-4	TRBJ2-5	CASSQGGRAQETQYF	TGTGCCAGCAGCCAGGGTGGGAGGGCGCAAGAGACCCAGTACTTC
NA	NA	TRBV7-2	TRBJ2-3	CASSPTRHDTQYF	TGTGCCAGCAGCCCCACGCGCCACGATACGCAGTATTTT
NA	TRBD2	TRBV24-1	TRBJ2-3	CATSDPGLAGAVSTQYF	TGTGCCACCAGTGATCCCGGACTAGCGGGGGCCGTAAGTACGCAGTATTTT
NA	TRBD2	TRBV28	TRBJ2-7	CASHLAGSYEQYF	TGTGCCAGCCACCTAGCGGGGAGCTACGAGCAGTACTTC
NA	NA	TRBV7-9	TRBJ1-2	CASSLGSYTGADGYTF	TGTGCCAGCAGCTTAGGGTCCTACACAGGTGCAGATGGCTACACCTTC
NA	NA	TRBV10-3	TRBJ1-3	CAISESLQGWSGNTIYF	TGTGCCATCAGTGAGTCACTACAGGGTTGGTCTGGAAACACCATATATTTT
NA	NA	TRBV6-4	TRBJ2-1	CASSDSRSSYNEQFF	TGTGCCAGCAGTGACTCGCGGAGCTCCTACAATGAGCAGTTCTTC
NA	NA	TRBV7-2	TRBJ2-1	CASSTGGEQFF	TGTGCCAGCAGCACCGGAGGGGAGCAGTTCTTC
NA	TRBD1	TRBV7-2	TRBJ1-2	CASSPGQYGYTF	TGTGCCAGCAGCCCGGGACAGTATGGCTACACCTTC
NA	NA	TRBV9	TRBJ1-1	CASSVVLDTEAFF	TGTGCCAGCAGCGTAGTGTTAGACACTGAAGCTTTCTTT
once	NA	TRBV6-2/TRBV6-3	TRBJ1-2	CASSLKWMGAGGYTF	TGTGCCAGCAGTTTAAAGTGGATGGGGGCTGGTGGCTACACCTTC
NA	TRBD2	TRBV4-3	TRBJ2-3	CASSPDLPRAGGRSSTDTQYF	TGCGCCAGCAGCCCCGACCTACCCCGAGCGGGAGGACGAAGTAGCACAGATACGCAGTATTTT
NA	NA	TRBV18	TRBJ2-4	CASADTLLTKNIQYF	TGTGCCAGCGCAGACACCCTCCTAACCAAAAACATTCAGTACTTC
NA	TRBD1	TRBV27	TRBJ1-4	CASSGQGAANEKLFF	TGTGCCAGCAGCGGACAGGGGGCAGCTAATGAAAAACTGTTTTTT
NA	TRBD2	TRBV9	TRBJ2-7	CASSVVASGSSYEQYF	TGTGCCAGCAGCGTAGTGGCTAGCGGGAGCTCCTACGAGCAGTACTTC
NA	NA	TRBV6-6	TRBJ1-1	CASSYDPGGLITEAFF	TGTGCCAGCAGTTACGACCCTGGGGGCTTGATCACTGAAGCTTTCTTT
NA	NA	TRBV7-9	TRBJ1-1	CASSLGRIQGGDHTEAFF	TGTGCCAGCAGCTTAGGACGTATACAAGGCGGGGATCACACTGAAGCTTTCTTT
NA	TRBD1	TRBV3-1/TRBV3-2	TRBJ1-2	CASTSSRGQGYGYTF	TGTGCCAGCACCTCCTCTCGGGGACAGGGATATGGCTACACCTTC
NA	NA	TRBV5-4	TRBJ2-5	CASSLKRGQETQYF	TGTGCCAGCAGCTTGAAACGGGGCCAAGAGACCCAGTACTTC
NA	NA	TRBV4-1	TRBJ1-2	CASSQTPTGDYGYTF	TGCGCCAGCAGCCAAACACCGACGGGGGACTATGGCTACACCTTC
few	NA	TRBV6-6	TRBJ1-1	CASSPRDTEAFF	TGTGCCAGCAGTCCCAGGGACACTGAAGCTTTCTTT
once	TRBD1	TRBV7-6	TRBJ2-5	CASSPRTGWETQYF	TGTGCCAGCAGCCCTCGGACAGGATGGGAGACCCAGTACTTC
NA	TRBD1	TRBV7-2	TRBJ1-4	CASSKQGPREKLFF	TGTGCCAGCAGCAAACAGGGGCCTCGGGAAAAACTGTTTTTT